This T cell receptor (beta chain) was sequenced for a study of T cell changes during pregnancy in multiple sclerosis (dated by TCRdb to 2018 to 2020). Study-level background: The study looked at changes in the T cell repertoire across pregnancy in women with multiple sclerosis.

Libraries were prepared through the immunoSEQ multiplex PCR assay. TCRdb retrieved this table from immuneACCESS and kept in-frame rearrangements only. Not all clones are present; in checked studies, unresolved V genes account for under half, and no reason is known for the remainder. The sample has some 95,000 clones on record, roughly 92% of them singletons. In total, the top ten clones hold under 3% of the sample. Spanning cysteine to phenylalanine, the CDR3 consists of 12 amino acids. Only the CDR3 DNA is retained, 36 bases long and in frame from the first base. CDR1 and CDR2 are read off the germline V gene as SGHTS and YDEGEE. The junction shows trimming of 7 bases on V and 3 bases on J, plus 8 bases between the germline ends. This clone came up a few times. It lacks a known antigen. No per-base quality is available; no much larger clone lies one base away.

The specimen comprised peripheral blood, sampled in the first trimester of pregnancy. This TCR came from a female donor with multiple sclerosis, enrolled in a pregnancy study. The chain couples TRBV5-8 to TRBJ1-5, with TRBD1 tentatively as D gene (6 bases match). CDR3 loop: CASWTVNQPQHF. The nucleotides read TGTGCCAGCTGGACAGTCAATCAGCCCCAGCATTTT.